These 30 T cell receptor beta chains were sequenced from one sample in a study of blood T cells in healthy people across ages. Sample-barcoded 5' priming and a J-beta primer mix drove a second PCR of 7 to 11 cycles. MiXCR was run by TCRdb on the 5' RACE reads, yielding one entry per CDR3 protein. The table has about 1.4 million distinct CDR3 sequences, approximately 59% seen once. Sequenced: blood. These receptors were taken from a man aged 18 to 30 in good health.

CDR3 coding DNA: TGTGCCAGCAGCCTCGACAGGGGGGTCACCTACGAGCAGTACTTC. Translation gives CASSLDRGVTYEQYF. J is TRBJ2-4 and V is TRBV7-9, with 9 bases aligning to TRBD1. The DNA matches TRBJ2-7 better at its end, which makes the J call doubtful. This CDR3 region has 15 residues. CDR1 is SEHNR and CDR2 is FQNEAQ in the germline V gene (reference sequence).

This chain uses TRBV4-1 with TRBJ2-7; no reliable D call. The CDR3 has 14 amino acids. Looked up from germline, CDR1 is MGHRA and CDR2 is YSYEKL. The V end lost 4 bases, the J end lost 0 bases, and 10 bases lay between the germline ends. The CDR3 loop reads CASSPMMDSYEQYF. CDR3 bases: TGCGCCAGCAGCCCTATGATGGACTCCTACGAGCAGTACTTC.

The chain uses TRBV28 and TRBJ1-5; perhaps TRBD1 as D (5 bases). CDR1 MDHEN and CDR2 SYDVKM come from the germline V gene. V lost 3 bases and J 4 bases, leaving 16 bases between the germline ends. CDR3 length: 16 residues. The CDR3 DNA reads as TGTGCCAGCAGTTTTCAGGGACGGCAATCTAATCAGCCCCAGCATTTT. Translating it yields CASSFQGRQSNQPQHF.

The CDR3 DNA reads as TGTGCCAGCAGTTACTGGGTGGGACTAAGCGGTCCAGAGACCCAGTACTTC. Translated: CASSYWVGLSGPETQYF. This rearrangement joins TRBV6-2 or TRBV6-3 to TRBJ2-5; TRBD2 agrees at 7 bases. The CDR3 extends over 17 amino acids. J was trimmed by 4 bases and V by 1 base; bases with no gene match: 12. The germline gives CDR1 MNHEY, CDR2 SVGEGT.

The chain recombines TRBV7-9 with TRBJ2-1, with D uncertain. The germline V gene has CDR1 SEHNR and CDR2 FQNEAQ (reference sequence). With 5 bases removed from V and 6 bases from J, the gap between germline ends came to 11 bases. CDR3 size: 13 residues. The CDR3 loop reads CASSPEPSNEQFF. The CDR3 coding sequence is TGTGCCAGCAGCCCCGAACCCAGCAATGAGCAGTTCTTC.

The rearrangement joins TRBV7-2 to TRBJ2-1; weak D call: TRBD2 (5 bases). This CDR3 has 13 amino acids. The V and J ends lost 1 base and 10 bases respectively, with 11 bases between them. Germline-derived CDR1 and CDR2 are SGHTA and FQGNSA. CDR3 in DNA: TGTGCCAGCAGCTTAGACGGAGGTATAGAGCAGTTCTTC. Amino acid sequence: CASSLDGGIEQFF.

The CDR3 coding sequence is TGTGCCAGCAGTTCATGGGCAGTACCCTACAATGAGCAGTTCTTC. Amino acids: CASSSWAVPYNEQFF. V usage is TRBV27 and J usage is TRBJ2-1; no reliable D call. The CDR3 runs 15 residues. Trimming took 4 bases from V and 2 from J, leaving 12 bases between them. The germline gives CDR1 MNHEY, CDR2 SMNVEV (reference sequence).

This clonotype was picked up a small number of times. The chain employs TRBV5-1 and TRBJ2-3; the D gene is possibly TRBD1 (6 bases). Germline values: CDR1 SGHRS, CDR2 YFSETQ. Trimming shortened V by 5 bases and J by 4 bases, and 11 bases separated the two germline ends. This CDR3 contains 13 residues. The DNA of the CDR3 is TGCGCCAGCAGGGGGACAATCGCAGATACGCAGTATTTT. Translated: CASRGTIADTQYF.

The V and J genes are TRBV12-3 or TRBV12-4 and TRBJ2-3; D not certain. CDR3 length: 14 residues. V dropped 6 bases and J dropped 2 bases, with 12 bases sitting between them. CDR3 sequence reads: CASRLQSHTDTQYF. CDR3 bases: TGTGCCAGCAGGCTACAGTCACACACAGATACGCAGTATTTT.

This chain connects TRBV20-1 to TRBJ2-1; TRBD1 agrees at 10 bases. V trimming: 6 bases; J trimming: 4 bases; junction bases outside the gene matches: 6. In germline, CDR1 is DFQATT, CDR2 SNEGSKA (reference sequence). The CDR3 is 14 residues long. The CDR3 sequence is CSATGDRGYNEQFF. CDR3 DNA: TGCAGTGCAACGGGGGACAGGGGATACAATGAGCAGTTCTTC.

The rearrangement uses TRBV29-1 and TRBJ2-7; D uncertain. Germline V gives CDR1 SQVTM, CDR2 ANQGSEA. Trimming pared 0 bases from V and 5 bases from J, leaving 8 bases between. The CDR3 spans 12 residues. The CDR3 DNA is TGCAGCGTTGAAGATTTGGAGAACGAGCAGTACTTC. This gives the protein CSVEDLENEQYF.

The CDR3 DNA follows: TGCAGCGTGACAACTAGCGGGAGTACCGTAGATACGCAGTATTTT. Its protein product is CSVTTSGSTVDTQYF. The rearrangement uses TRBV29-1 and TRBJ2-3, with 11 bases lining up with TRBD2. This CDR3 spans 15 amino acids. The trim removed 6 bases at V and 5 bases at J, leaving 10 bases unmatched. The germline gives CDR1 SQVTM, CDR2 ANQGSEA.

The rearrangement joins TRBV28 to TRBJ2-2, with 7 bases identical to TRBD1. Germline V gene data show CDR1 as MDHEN and CDR2 as SYDVKM. The CDR3 runs 13 residues. Losses at the gene ends were 8 bases for V and 10 bases for J; bases not matched to a gene: 10. The CDR3 DNA is TGTGCCAGCCGTAAGGGGGCCCCCAAGGAGCTGTTTTTT. This translates into CASRKGAPKELFF.

J is TRBJ2-4 and V is TRBV28, with D perhaps being TRBD1 or TRBD2 (6 bases each). Trimming removed 5 bases at V and 1 base at J, with 12 bases between. The CDR3 is 15 amino acids. The germline V gene encodes CDR1 MDHEN and CDR2 SYDVKM. The CDR3 DNA is TGTGCCAGCAGTATACCGGGGGCTGCCAAAAACATTCAGTACTTC. Its translation: CASSIPGAAKNIQYF.

CDR3 sequence: CSVEPAARRGEQFF. The CDR3 DNA is TGCAGCGTTGAACCGGCGGCTAGACGGGGTGAGCAGTTCTTC. This chain connects TRBV29-1 to TRBJ2-1; a weak D match, TRBD2 (5 bases). The CDR3 contains 14 residues. Germline lookup yields CDR1 SQVTM and CDR2 ANQGSEA. V was cut by 2 bases and J by 9 bases, with 17 bases left in between.

This clonotype showed up just a few times. The chain employs TRBV7-2 and TRBJ2-7, with 10 nucleotides matching TRBD2. Germline-derived CDR1 and CDR2 are SGHTA and FQGNSA. V lost 2 bases and J lost 2; bases outside the gene matches: 3. This CDR3 spans 15 amino acids. For the CDR3, the DNA is TGTGCCAGCAGCTTAACTAGCGGGGAAACCTACGAGCAGTACTTC. This translates into CASSLTSGETYEQYF.

The chain couples TRBV3-1 to TRBJ1-5; 9 positions match TRBD1. The trim removed 0 bases at V and 6 bases at J, leaving 3 bases unmatched. The CDR3 is made up of 15 amino acids. The germline CDR1 and CDR2 sequences are LGHDT and YNNKEL (reference sequence). The CDR3 region is CASSQEQGATQPQHF. Here the CDR3 DNA reads TGTGCCAGCAGCCAAGAACAGGGGGCGACTCAGCCCCAGCATTTT.

This clonotype has only a few counts. The genes are TRBV4-1 and TRBJ2-1, with D maybe TRBD2 (6 bases). This CDR3 has 15 amino acids. Germline V gene data show CDR1 as MGHRA and CDR2 as YSYEKL. Between the trimmed V and J ends, which lost 2 bases and 5 bases, there was a span of 13 bases. In DNA, the CDR3 is TGCGCCAGCAGCCAAAGTCGGGCTAGCGACAATGAGCAGTTCTTC. This sequence encodes CASSQSRASDNEQFF.

The rearrangement uses TRBV7-9 and TRBJ2-3, with D hard to call. Germline V gives CDR1 SEHNR, CDR2 FQNEAQ (reference sequence). This CDR3 has 13 amino acids. V lost 5 bases and J 1 base, leaving 7 bases between the germline ends. CDR3 bases: TGTGCCAGCAGCCCCTGGCGCACAGATACGCAGTATTTT. Translation: CASSPWRTDTQYF. The full variable domain, its missing parts supplied by reference TRBV7-9 and TRBJ2-3, is DTGVSQNPRHKITKRGQNVTFRCDPISEHNRLYWYRQTLGQGPEFLTYFQNEAQLEKSRLLSDRFSAERPKGSFSTLEIQRTEQGDSAMYLCASSPWRTDTQYFGPGTRLTVL.

The V gene is TRBV2, the J gene TRBJ2-3; 8 nucleotides match TRBD2. CDR1 is SNHLY and CDR2 is FYNNEI in the germline V gene. V dropped 7 bases and J dropped 2; count of bases not matched to a gene: 14. CDR3 length: 17 residues. The CDR3 coding sequence is TGTGCCAGCAAGGAAGTGTGGGGACTAGGGGCCACAGATACGCAGTATTTT. Its protein is CASKEVWGLGATDTQYF.

The genes are TRBV6-2 or TRBV6-3 and TRBJ1-5; no reliable D call. Trimming shortened V by 2 bases and J by 0 bases, and 8 bases separated the two germline ends. This CDR3 has 15 residues. CDR1 and CDR2 from the germline V gene are MNHEY and SVGEGT. The DNA for the CDR3 is TGTGCCAGCAGTTACGCCAGTTATAGCAATCAGCCCCAGCATTTT. Encoded protein: CASSYASYSNQPQHF.

This clonotype has just a few counts. The chain recombines TRBV9 with TRBJ2-5; D unresolved. The CDR3 extends over 12 amino acids. V dropped 0 bases and J dropped 3 bases, with 3 bases sitting between them. Germline-derived CDR1 and CDR2 are SGDLS and YYNGEE. The CDR3 DNA reads TGTGCCAGCAGCGTAGTAGAAGAGACCCAGTACTTC. Its protein product is CASSVVEETQYF.

V gene TRBV20-1 combines with J gene TRBJ2-7; 10 bases line up with TRBD1. Per germline, CDR1 DFQATT and CDR2 SNEGSKA (reference sequence). The CDR3 is 16 residues long. V lost 0 bases and J lost 7; bases outside the gene matches: 12. CDR3 amino acids: CSARDWDRGLNGEQYF. The CDR3 nucleotides read TGCAGTGCTAGAGATTGGGACAGGGGTCTTAACGGGGAGCAGTACTTC.

The chain joins TRBV12-3 or TRBV12-4 to TRBJ2-7, with 10 bases that match TRBD2. This CDR3 is built from 15 residues. V was pared by 3 bases and J by 3 bases, with 5 bases of the junction left unmatched. CDR3 region: CASSFPGTSVYEQYF. CDR3 nucleotide sequence: TGTGCCAGCAGTTTCCCCGGGACTAGCGTCTACGAGCAGTACTTC.

The chain uses TRBV4-1 and TRBJ2-1, with 10 positions matching TRBD2. The junction had 6 bases not matched to a gene; V was cut back by 2 bases and J by 5 bases. The germline V gene encodes CDR1 MGHRA and CDR2 YSYEKL. The CDR3 runs 16 residues. The CDR3 loop is CASSQQLAGPNNEQFF. Written as DNA, the CDR3 is TGCGCCAGCAGCCAACAACTAGCGGGACCAAACAATGAGCAGTTCTTC.

The rearrangement links TRBV25-1 to TRBJ2-7; D might be TRBD1 (6 bases). The ends were cut back, 11 bases at V and 6 bases at J, with 26 bases in the middle. The CDR3 totals 15 residues. In germline, CDR1 is MGHDK, CDR2 SYGVNS. The CDR3 sequence: CASQQGRGGGSEQYF. CDR3 nucleotide sequence: TGTGCCTCTCAACAGGGCCGGGGCGGAGGTTCCGAGCAGTACTTC.

The genes are TRBV2 and TRBJ2-5, with D perhaps TRBD1 (6 bases). V was trimmed by 10 bases and J by 3 bases, leaving 15 bases between them. There are 13 residues in the CDR3. The V gene's germline CDR1 is SNHLY and CDR2 FYNNEI. Written as DNA, the CDR3 is TGTGCCACACAGCAAACAGGGAAAGAGACCCAGTACTTC. Translation gives CATQQTGKETQYF.

The rearrangement joins TRBV2 to TRBJ2-6; no firm D call. Trimming left V 5 bases short and J 2 bases short, with 10 bases between. Germline V gene data show CDR1 as SNHLY and CDR2 as FYNNEI. The CDR3 consists of 15 residues. CDR3 sequence: CASSPGYAGANVLTF. The CDR3 nucleotides read TGTGCCAGCAGTCCAGGTTACGCTGGGGCCAACGTCCTGACTTTC.

Of note for this clonotype: At one end the junction does not follow the germline gene, possibly because of a read error. The genes are TRBV7-7 and TRBJ2-5; 7 bases align to TRBD1. The CDR3 covers 15 residues. CDR1 is SSHAT, CDR2 FNYEAQ, per germline (reference sequence). The CDR3 spells CASSLDRELHNEQYF. The CDR3 DNA follows: TGTGCTAGCAGCTTAGACAGGGAATTACACAATGAGCAGTACTTC.

The chain employs TRBV29-1 and TRBJ2-3, with 11 nucleotides matching TRBD2. CDR3 size: 19 residues. Germline V gene sequence: CDR1 SQVTM, CDR2 ANQGSEA. The trim removed 2 bases at V and 0 bases at J, leaving 13 bases unmatched. CDR3 residues: CSVEQLAGAPLASTDTQYF. The CDR3 region has the DNA TGCAGCGTTGAACAACTAGCGGGAGCCCCACTTGCTAGCACAGATACGCAGTATTTT.